This is a list of T cell receptor beta chains from one sample in a study of regulatory T cells in long-lasting Graves disease. TCRdb reprocessed the multiplex PCR reads via MiXCR and lists one record per CDR3 protein. This sample has 350,000 to 450,000 distinct CDR3 sequences, with 20% to 25% found just once. The sample was peripheral blood mononuclear cells (PBMCs), taken when the disease was refractory, from a patient treated with antithyroid drugs. All receptors come from a female donor with Graves disease. The conserved cysteine and the conserved F or W are not part of the CDR3 here.

j_call,v_call,cdr3_aa
TRBJ2-4,TRBV20-1,SASPSSTNIQY
TRBJ2-7,TRBV5-1,ASSLEGQTDWEQY
TRBJ2-2,TRBV28,ASSLSPLGTGELF
TRBJ2-7,TRBV15,ATSRGWRIDSYEQY
TRBJ2-7,TRBV7-2,ASSLGRGICEQY
TRBJ1-2,TRBV19,ASSESNYYGYT
TRBJ2-3,TRBV10-1,ASGTNSGSTDTQY
TRBJ2-5,TRBV10-3,AISEGTASQETQY
TRBJ2-7,TRBV19,ASSISTGFYEQY
TRBJ2-5,TRBV28,AGSPRFQETQY
TRBJ2-5,TRBV5-1,ASSLAGVPGQETQY
TRBJ2-7,TRBV27,ASSLRTDG
TRBJ2-6,TRBV19,ASSIGQGVSGANVLT
TRBJ2-7,TRBV24-1,ATSDSQGYEQY
TRBJ2-7,TRBV7-9,ASSPLQNYEQY
TRBJ1-1,TRBV6-1,ASSQDSTEAF
TRBJ2-5,TRBV2,ASTETSGSRETQY
TRBJ1-2,TRBV27,ASSFRAEANYGYT
TRBJ1-4,TRBV10-3,AIGTDGEKLF
TRBJ1-1,TRBV18,ASSLGTPESAF
TRBJ1-6,TRBV13,ASSLGGQGDSPLH
TRBJ2-7,TRBV5-6,ASSLGGRSSYEQY
TRBJ2-5,TRBV20-1,SASSGVVQETQY
TRBJ2-7,TRBV4-1,ASSLLDRAEQY
TRBJ1-2,TRBV27,ATGSGGAGYT
TRBJ2-7,TRBV15,ATSTGQGFYEQY
TRBJ2-5,TRBV6-4,ASSETSGGETQY
TRBJ2-7,TRBV15,ATSSGYEQY